This record concerns one T cell receptor beta chain sequence. The data were obtained in a study of control samples from healthy donors and cancer patients. The germline gives CDR1 MDHEN, CDR2 SYDVKM. There are 14 residues in the CDR3. Trimming took 11 bases from V and 6 from J; bases not matched to a gene: 14. Repertoires were generated with immunoSEQ multiplex PCR, while TCRdb's copy carries only in-frame clones and drops some. The sample lists over 150,000 clones, nearly 90% occurring once. This chain joins TRBV28 and TRBJ2-7, with 9 nucleotides matching TRBD2. Sequencing was performed on blood. The TCR comes from a woman aged 50 to 60 in good health. The CDR3 DNA sequence: TGTGCCTCTAGGTCCGCGGGAGGGCCCTCCGAGCAGTACTTC. Its protein is CASRSAGGPSEQYF.